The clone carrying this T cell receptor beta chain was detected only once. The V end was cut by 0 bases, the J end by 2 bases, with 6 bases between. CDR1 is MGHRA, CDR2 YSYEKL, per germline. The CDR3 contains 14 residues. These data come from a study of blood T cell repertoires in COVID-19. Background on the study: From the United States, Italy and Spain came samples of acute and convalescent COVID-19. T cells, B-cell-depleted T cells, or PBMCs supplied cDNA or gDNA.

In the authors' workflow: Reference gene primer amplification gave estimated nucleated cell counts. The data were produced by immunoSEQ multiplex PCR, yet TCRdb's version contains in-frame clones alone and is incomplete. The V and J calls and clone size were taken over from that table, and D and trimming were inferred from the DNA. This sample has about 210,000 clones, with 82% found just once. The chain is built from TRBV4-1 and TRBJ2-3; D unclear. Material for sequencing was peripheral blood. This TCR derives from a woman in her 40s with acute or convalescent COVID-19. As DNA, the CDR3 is TGCGCCAGCAGCCAAGAAACGGTCACAGATACGCAGTATTTT. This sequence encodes CASSQETVTDTQYF.